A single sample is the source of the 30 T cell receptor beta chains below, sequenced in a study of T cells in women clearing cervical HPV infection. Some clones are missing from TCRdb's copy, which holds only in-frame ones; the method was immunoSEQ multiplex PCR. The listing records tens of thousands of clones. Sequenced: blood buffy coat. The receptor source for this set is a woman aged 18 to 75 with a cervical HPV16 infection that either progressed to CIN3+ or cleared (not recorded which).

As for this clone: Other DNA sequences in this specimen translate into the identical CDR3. Partial CDR3 DNA: TGTGCCAGCAGCTTGGGGGACACCTCATACAATGAG. Its translation: CASSLGDTSYNE. The entire CDR3 protein is CASSLGDTSYNEQFF. The chain employs TRBV5-5 and TRBJ2-1; a weak D match, TRBD1 (6 bases). The read gets to within 3 residues of the CDR3 end, and the germline J gene fills in the rest. From germline, CDR1 is SGHKS and CDR2 YYEKEE (reference sequence). This CDR3 region has 15 residues. Trimming shortened V by 0 bases and J by 4 bases, and 11 bases separated the two germline ends.

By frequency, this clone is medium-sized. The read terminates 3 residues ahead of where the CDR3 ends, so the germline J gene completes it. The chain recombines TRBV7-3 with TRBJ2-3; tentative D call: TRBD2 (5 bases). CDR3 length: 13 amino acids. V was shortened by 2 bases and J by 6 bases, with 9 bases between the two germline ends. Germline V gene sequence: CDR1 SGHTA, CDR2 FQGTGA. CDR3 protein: CASSLYRTDTQYF. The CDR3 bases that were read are TGTGCCAGCAGCTTATACCGGACTGATACG.

CDR3 sequence: CASTRQGLSYEQYF. The sequenced part of the CDR3 DNA is TGTGCCAGCACCCGACAGGGGTTGTCCTACGAG. The rearrangement joins TRBV12-3 or TRBV12-4 to TRBJ2-7, with 8 bases matching TRBD1. The CDR3 extends 3 residues past the end of the read, so its final part is completed from the germline J gene. V was pared by 7 bases and J by 1 base, with 6 bases of the junction left unmatched. This CDR3 is 14 amino acids long.

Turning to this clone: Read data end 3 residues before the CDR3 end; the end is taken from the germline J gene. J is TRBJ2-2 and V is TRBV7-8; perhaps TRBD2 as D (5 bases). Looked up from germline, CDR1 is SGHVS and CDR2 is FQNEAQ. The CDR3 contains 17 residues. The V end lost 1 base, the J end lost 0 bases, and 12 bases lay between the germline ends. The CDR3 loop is CASSLGPRGANTGELFF. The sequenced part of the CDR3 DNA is TGTGCCAGCAGCTTAGGGCCCCGGGGAGCGAACACCGGGGAG.

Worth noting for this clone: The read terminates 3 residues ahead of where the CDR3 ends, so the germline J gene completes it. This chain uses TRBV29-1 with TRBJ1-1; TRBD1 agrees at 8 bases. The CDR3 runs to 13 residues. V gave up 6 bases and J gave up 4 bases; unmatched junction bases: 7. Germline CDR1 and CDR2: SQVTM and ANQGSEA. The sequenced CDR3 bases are TGCAGCGTCCAGGGGGCCAGGGGCACTGAA. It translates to CSVQGARGTE. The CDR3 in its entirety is CSVQGARGTEAFF.

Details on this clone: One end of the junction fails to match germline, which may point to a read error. Incomplete CDR3 DNA: TGTGCTAGCAGCGTCGGACTAGCGGCGAGTAATGAG. It codes for CASSVGLAASNE. The entire CDR3 sequence reads CASSVGLAASNEQFF. This rearrangement joins TRBV7-7 to TRBJ2-1; 10 nucleotides line up with TRBD2. Read coverage stops 3 residues before the CDR3 terminus; the germline J gene supplies the remainder. From germline, CDR1 is SSHAT and CDR2 FNYEAQ (reference sequence). The CDR3 consists of 15 residues.

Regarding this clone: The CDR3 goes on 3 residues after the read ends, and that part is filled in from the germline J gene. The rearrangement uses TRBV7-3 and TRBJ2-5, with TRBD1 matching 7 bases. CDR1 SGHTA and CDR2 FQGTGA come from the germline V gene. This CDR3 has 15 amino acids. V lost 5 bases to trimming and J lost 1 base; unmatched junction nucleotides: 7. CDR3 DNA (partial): TGTGCCAGCAGCCAGGGGGTTAATTCCCAAGAGACC. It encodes CASSQGVNSQET. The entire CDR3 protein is CASSQGVNSQETQYF.

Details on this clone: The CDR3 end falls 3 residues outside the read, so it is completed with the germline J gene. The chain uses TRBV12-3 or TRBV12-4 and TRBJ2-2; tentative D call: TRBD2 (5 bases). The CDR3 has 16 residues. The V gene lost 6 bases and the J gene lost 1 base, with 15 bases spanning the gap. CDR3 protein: CASRRLRSLNTGELFF. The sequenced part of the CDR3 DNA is TGTGCCAGCAGAAGACTACGGAGTTTGAACACCGGGGAG.

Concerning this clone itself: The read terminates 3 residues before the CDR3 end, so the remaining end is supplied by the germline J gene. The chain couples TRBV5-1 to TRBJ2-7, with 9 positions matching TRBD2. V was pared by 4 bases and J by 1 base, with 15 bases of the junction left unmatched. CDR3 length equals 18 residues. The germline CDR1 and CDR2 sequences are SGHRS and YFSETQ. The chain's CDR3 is CASSTRGGTSLTSYEQYF. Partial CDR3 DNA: TGCGCCAGCAGCACGAGGGGGGGGACTAGCCTTACTTCCTACGAG. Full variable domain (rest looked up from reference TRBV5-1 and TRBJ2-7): KAGVTQTPRYLIKTRGQQVTLSCSPISGHRSVSWYQQTPGQGLQFLFEYFSETQRNKGNFPGRFSGRQFSNSRSEMNVSTLELGDSALYLCASSTRGGTSLTSYEQYFGPGTRLTVT.

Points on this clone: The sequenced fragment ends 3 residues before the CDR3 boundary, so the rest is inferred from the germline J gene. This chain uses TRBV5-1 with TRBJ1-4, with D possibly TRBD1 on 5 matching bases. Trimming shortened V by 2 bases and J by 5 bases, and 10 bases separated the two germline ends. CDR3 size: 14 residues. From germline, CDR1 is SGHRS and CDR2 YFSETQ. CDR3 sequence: CASSFGTNNEKLFF. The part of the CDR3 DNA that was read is TGCGCCAGCAGCTTCGGGACTAACAATGAAAAA.

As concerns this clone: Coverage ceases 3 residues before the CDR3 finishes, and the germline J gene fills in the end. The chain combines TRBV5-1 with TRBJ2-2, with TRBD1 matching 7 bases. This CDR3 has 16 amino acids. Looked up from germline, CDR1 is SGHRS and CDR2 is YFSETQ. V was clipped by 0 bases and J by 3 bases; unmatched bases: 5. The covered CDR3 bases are TGCGCCAGCAGCTTGGAACAGGGACAGTACACCGGGGAG. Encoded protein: CASSLEQGQYTGE. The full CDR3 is CASSLEQGQYTGELFF. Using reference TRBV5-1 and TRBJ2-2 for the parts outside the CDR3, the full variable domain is KAGVTQTPRYLIKTRGQQVTLSCSPISGHRSVSWYQQTPGQGLQFLFEYFSETQRNKGNFPGRFSGRQFSNSRSEMNVSTLELGDSALYLCASSLEQGQYTGELFFGEGSRLTVL.

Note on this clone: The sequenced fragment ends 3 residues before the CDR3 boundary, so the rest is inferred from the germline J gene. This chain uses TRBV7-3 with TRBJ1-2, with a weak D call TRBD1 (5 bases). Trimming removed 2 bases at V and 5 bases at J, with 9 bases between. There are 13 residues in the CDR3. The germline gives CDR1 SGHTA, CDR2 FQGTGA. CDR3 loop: CASSLEGNYGYTF. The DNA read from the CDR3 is TGTGCCAGCAGCTTAGAGGGGAATTATGGC.

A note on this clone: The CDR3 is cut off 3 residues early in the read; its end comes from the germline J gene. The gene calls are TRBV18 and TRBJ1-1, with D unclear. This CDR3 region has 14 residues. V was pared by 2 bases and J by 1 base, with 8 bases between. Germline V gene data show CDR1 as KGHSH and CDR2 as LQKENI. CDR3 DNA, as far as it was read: TGTGCCAGCTCACCAGTAGCTGAGAACACTGAA. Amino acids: CASSPVAENTE. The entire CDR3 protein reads CASSPVAENTEAFF.

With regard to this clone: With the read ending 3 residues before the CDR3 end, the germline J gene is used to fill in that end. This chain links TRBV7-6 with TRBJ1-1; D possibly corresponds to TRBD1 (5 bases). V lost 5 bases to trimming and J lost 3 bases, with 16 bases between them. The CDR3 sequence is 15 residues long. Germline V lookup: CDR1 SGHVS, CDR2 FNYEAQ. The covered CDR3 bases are TGTGCCAGCAGCCGGGAGGGGAGGGTGGACACTGAA. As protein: CASSREGRVDTE. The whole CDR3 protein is CASSREGRVDTEAFF.

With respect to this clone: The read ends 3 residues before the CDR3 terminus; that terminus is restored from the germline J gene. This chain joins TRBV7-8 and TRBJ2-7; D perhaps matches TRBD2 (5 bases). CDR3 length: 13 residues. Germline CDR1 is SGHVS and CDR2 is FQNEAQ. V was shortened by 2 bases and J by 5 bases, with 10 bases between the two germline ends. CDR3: CASSLSWRDEQYF. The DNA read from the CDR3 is TGTGCCAGCAGCTTAAGCTGGCGGGACGAG. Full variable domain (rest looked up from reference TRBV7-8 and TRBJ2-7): GAGVSQSPRYKVAKRGQDVALRCDPISGHVSLFWYQQALGQGPEFLTYFQNEAQLDKSGLPSDRFFAERPEGSVSTLKIQRTQQEDSAVYLCASSLSWRDEQYFGPGTRLTVT.

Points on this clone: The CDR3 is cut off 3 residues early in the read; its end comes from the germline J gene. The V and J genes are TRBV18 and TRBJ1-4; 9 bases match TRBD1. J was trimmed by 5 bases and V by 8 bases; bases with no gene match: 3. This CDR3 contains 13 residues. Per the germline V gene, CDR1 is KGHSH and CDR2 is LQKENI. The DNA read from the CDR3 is TGTGCCAGCCAGGGACAGGGCAATGAAAAA. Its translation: CASQGQGNEK. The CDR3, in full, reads CASQGQGNEKLFF.

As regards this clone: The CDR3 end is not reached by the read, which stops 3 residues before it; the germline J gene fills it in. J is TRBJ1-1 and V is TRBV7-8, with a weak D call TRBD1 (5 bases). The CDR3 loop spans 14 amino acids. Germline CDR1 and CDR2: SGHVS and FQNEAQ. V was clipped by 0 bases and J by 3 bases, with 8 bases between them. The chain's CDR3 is CASSLARGYTEAFF. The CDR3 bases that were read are TGTGCCAGCAGCTTAGCGCGGGGGTACACTGAA.

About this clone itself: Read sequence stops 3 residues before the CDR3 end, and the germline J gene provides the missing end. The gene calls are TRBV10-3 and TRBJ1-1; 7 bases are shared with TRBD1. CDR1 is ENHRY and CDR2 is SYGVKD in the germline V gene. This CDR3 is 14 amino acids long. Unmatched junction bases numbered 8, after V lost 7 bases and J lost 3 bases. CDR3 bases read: TGTGCCATCAAAAATGACAGGGATGACACTGAA. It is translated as CAIKNDRDDTE. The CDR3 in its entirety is CAIKNDRDDTEAFF.

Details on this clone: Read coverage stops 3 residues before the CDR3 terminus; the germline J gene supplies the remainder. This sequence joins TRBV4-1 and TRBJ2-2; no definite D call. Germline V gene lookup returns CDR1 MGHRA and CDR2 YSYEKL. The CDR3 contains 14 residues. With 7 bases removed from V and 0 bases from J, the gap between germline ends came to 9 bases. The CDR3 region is CASTKTANTGELFF. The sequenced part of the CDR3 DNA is TGCGCCAGCACGAAAACTGCGAACACCGGGGAG.

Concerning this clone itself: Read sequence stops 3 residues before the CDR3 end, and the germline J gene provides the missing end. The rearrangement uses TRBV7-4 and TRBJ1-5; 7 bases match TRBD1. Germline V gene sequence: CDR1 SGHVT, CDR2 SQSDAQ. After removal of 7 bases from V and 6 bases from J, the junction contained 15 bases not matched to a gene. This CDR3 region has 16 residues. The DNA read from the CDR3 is TGTGCCAGCATTCCCGAGGGGGCGGATTGGACTCAGCCC. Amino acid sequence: CASIPEGADWTQP. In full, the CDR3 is CASIPEGADWTQPQHF.

CDR3 sequence: CASSLDGVGELFF. CDR3 DNA, as far as it was read: TGCGCCAGCAGCCTGGACGGGGTCGGGGAG. V gene TRBV5-1 combines with J gene TRBJ2-2; a possible D gene is TRBD2 (5 bases). The read ends 3 residues shy of where the CDR3 ends; the end is completed using the germline J gene. CDR3 length: 13 residues. Trimming shortened V by 4 bases and J by 7 bases, and 11 bases separated the two germline ends. In germline, CDR1 is SGHRS, CDR2 YFSETQ.

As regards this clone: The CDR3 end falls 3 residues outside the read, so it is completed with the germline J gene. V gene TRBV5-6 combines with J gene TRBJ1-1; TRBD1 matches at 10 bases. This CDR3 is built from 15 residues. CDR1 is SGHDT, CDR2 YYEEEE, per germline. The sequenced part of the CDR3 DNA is TGTGCCAGCAGCGGAGACAGGGGGCTGTCGTCGGAA. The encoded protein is CASSGDRGLSSE. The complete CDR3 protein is CASSGDRGLSSEAFF. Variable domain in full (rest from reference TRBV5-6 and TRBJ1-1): DAGVTQSPTHLIKTRGQQVTLRCSPKSGHDTVSWYQQALGQGPQFIFQYYEEEERQRGNFPDRFSGHQFPNYSSELNVNALLLGDSALYLCASSGDRGLSSEAFFGQGTRLTVV.

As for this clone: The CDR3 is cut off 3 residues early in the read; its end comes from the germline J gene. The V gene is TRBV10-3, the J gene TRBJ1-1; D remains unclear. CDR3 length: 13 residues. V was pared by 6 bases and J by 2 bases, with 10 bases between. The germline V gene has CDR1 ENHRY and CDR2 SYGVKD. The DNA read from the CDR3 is TGTGCCATCAGGCACCAGGCTAACACTGAA. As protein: CAIRHQANTE. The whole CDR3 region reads CAIRHQANTEAFF.

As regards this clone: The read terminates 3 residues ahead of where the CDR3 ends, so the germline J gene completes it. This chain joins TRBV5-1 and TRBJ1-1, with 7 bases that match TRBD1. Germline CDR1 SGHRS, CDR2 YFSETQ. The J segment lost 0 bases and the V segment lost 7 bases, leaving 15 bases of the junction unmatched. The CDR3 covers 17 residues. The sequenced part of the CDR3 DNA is TGCGCCAGCGGGCGCCGGACAGGCGGAACAATGAACACTGAA. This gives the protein CASGRRTGGTMNTE. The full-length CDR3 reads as CASGRRTGGTMNTEAFF.

The part of the CDR3 DNA that was read is TGTGCCAGTATGGCGAGAGGGGGAAGTTCACCC. Translated: CASMARGGSSP. The whole CDR3 is CASMARGGSSPLHF. The V gene is TRBV19, the J gene TRBJ1-6; tentative D call: TRBD1 (6 bases). The CDR3 extends 3 residues past the end of the read, so its final part is completed from the germline J gene. The V gene's germline CDR1 is LNHDA and CDR2 SQIVND (reference sequence). Trimming pared 7 bases from V and 9 bases from J, leaving 16 bases between. The CDR3 contains 14 residues.

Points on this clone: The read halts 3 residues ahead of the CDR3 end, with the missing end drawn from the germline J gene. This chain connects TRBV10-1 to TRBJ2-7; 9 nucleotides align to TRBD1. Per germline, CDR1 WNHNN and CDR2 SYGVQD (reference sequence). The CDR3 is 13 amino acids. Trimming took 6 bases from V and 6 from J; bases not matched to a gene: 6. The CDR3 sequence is CASRTDRGGEQYF. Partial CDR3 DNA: TGCGCCAGCAGAACGGACAGGGGAGGCGAG.

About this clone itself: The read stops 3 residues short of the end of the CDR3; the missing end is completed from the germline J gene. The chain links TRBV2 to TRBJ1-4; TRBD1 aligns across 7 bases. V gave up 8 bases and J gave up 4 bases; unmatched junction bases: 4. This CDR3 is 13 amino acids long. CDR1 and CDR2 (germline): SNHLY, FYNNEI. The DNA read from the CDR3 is TGTGCCAGCGCCGGACAGGATAATGAAAAA. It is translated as CASAGQDNEK. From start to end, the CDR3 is CASAGQDNEKLFF.

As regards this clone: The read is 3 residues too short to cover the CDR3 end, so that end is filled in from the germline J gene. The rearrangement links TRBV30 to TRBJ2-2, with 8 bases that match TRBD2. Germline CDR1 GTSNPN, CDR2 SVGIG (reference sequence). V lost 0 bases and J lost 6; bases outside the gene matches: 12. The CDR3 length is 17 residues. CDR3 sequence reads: CAWSVPLGTSESGELFF. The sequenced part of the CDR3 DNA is TGTGCCTGGAGTGTACCCCTCGGGACTAGTGAATCCGGGGAG. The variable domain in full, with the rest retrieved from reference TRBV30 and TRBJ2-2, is SQTIHQWPATLVQPVGSPLSLECTVEGTSNPNLYWYRQAAGRGLQLLFYSVGIGQISSEVPQNLSASRPQDRQFILSSKKLLLSDSGFYLCAWSVPLGTSESGELFFGEGSRLTVL.

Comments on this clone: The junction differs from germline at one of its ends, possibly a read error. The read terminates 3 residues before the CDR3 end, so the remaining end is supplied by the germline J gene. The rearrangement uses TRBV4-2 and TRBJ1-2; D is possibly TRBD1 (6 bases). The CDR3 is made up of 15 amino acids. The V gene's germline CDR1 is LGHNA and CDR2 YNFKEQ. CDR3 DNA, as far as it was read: TGCGCCAGCAGCCAGGGCCCAGGGACACACTATGGC. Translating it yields CASSQGPGTHYG. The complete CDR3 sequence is CASSQGPGTHYGYTF.

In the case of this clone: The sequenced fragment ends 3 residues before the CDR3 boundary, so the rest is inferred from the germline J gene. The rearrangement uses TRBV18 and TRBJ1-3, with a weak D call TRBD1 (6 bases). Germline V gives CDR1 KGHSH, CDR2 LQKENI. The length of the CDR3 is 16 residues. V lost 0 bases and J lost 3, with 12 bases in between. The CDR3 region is CASSPPGGLRGNTIYF. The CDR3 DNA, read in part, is TGTGCCAGCTCACCACCGGGGGGGCTACGTGGAAACACC.